One and the same sample provided the 12 T cell receptor beta chains below, sequenced in a study of T cells in Graves' hyperthyroidism and ophthalmopathy. Amplification yielded TCR beta CDR3 regions, with RNA transcripts as the source. The HTBI primer set drove a first-round RT-PCR of the TCR CDR3. TCRdb re-analysed the multiplex PCR reads in MiXCR, keeping a single row per CDR3 protein. The sample consists of 300,000 to 400,000 distinct CDR3 sequences, under 25% of them appearing once. Sequenced sample: blood. The receptor set was obtained from a woman in her 50s with Graves' hyperthyroidism.

V is TRBV28 and J is TRBJ2-2; 10 nucleotides line up with TRBD1. Losses at the gene ends were 4 bases for V and 6 bases for J; bases not matched to a gene: 5. In germline, CDR1 is MDHEN, CDR2 SYDVKM. The CDR3 is 15 amino acids. The chain's CDR3 is CASSSPGTGAGELFF. In nucleotides, the CDR3 is TGTGCCAGCAGTTCCCCCGGGACAGGGGCCGGGGAGCTGTTTTTT.

This chain connects TRBV28 to TRBJ2-1; D not certain. Germline CDR1 MDHEN, CDR2 SYDVKM. The V end lost 3 bases, the J end lost 3 bases, and 12 bases lay between the germline ends. This CDR3 region has 15 residues. CDR3 DNA sequence: TGTGCCAGCAGTTTTTTGGTACTCCACTACAATGAGCAGTTCTTC. Encoded protein: CASSFLVLHYNEQFF.

This clonotype was seen at least ten times. The chain combines TRBV28 with TRBJ1-1; 7 nucleotides agree with TRBD1. The germline V gene encodes CDR1 MDHEN and CDR2 SYDVKM. The V segment lost 10 bases and the J segment 6 bases; nucleotides outside the gene matches: 11. The length of the CDR3 is 13 residues. For the CDR3, the DNA is TGTGCCACACGACAGGGTGGGGTCCCTGAAGCTTTCTTT. Protein: CATRQGGVPEAFF.

This CDR3 is CASSFLYSGTEKNQPQHF. The CDR3 DNA reads as TGTGCCAGCAGTTTCCTCTACTCCGGGACAGAAAAAAATCAGCCCCAGCATTTT. The rearrangement joins TRBV28 to TRBJ1-5, with 7 bases that match TRBD1. The CDR3 consists of 18 residues. V was pared by 3 bases and J by 4 bases, with 15 bases of the junction left unmatched. From germline, CDR1 is MDHEN and CDR2 SYDVKM.

Ten or more counts support this clonotype. This chain connects TRBV2 to TRBJ1-1, with D perhaps TRBD1 (5 bases). CDR3 length: 13 amino acids. Per germline, CDR1 SNHLY and CDR2 FYNNEI. V was cut by 6 bases and J by 1 base, with 9 bases left in between. Here the CDR3 reads CASRRDGNTEAFF. CDR3 bases: TGTGCCAGCAGGAGGGACGGGAACACTGAAGCTTTCTTT.

This clonotype was found many times. The chain has TRBV20-1 and TRBJ1-2; 9 nucleotides align to TRBD1. The CDR3 covers 17 residues. V was clipped by 0 bases and J by 4 bases; unmatched bases: 12. CDR1 and CDR2 (germline): DFQATT, SNEGSKA (reference sequence). For the CDR3, the DNA is TGCAGTGCTAGAGATCCCGGGACAGGGTTAAGTGGCTATGGCTACACCTTC. It is translated as CSARDPGTGLSGYGYTF.

The CDR3 sequence: CASSQFNSEQYF. As DNA, the CDR3 is TGTGCCAGCAGCCAATTTAATAGTGAGCAGTACTTC. The rearrangement links TRBV5-8 to TRBJ2-7; D gene uncertain. V lost 4 bases to trimming and J lost 7 bases, with 12 bases between them. CDR1 is SGHTS, CDR2 YDEGEE, per germline. The CDR3 totals 12 residues.

The chain has TRBV16 and TRBJ1-2, with 8 bases aligning to TRBD1. The CDR3 runs 13 residues. The germline gives CDR1 KGHSY, CDR2 FQNENV. Losses at the gene ends were 3 bases for V and 6 bases for J; bases not matched to a gene: 3. CDR3 DNA: TGTGCCAGCAGCCATGACAGGGGAAATGGCTACACCTTC. It is translated as CASSHDRGNGYTF.

This clonotype was counted many times. The rearrangement joins TRBV7-9 to TRBJ2-3; TRBD2 agrees at 9 bases. The CDR3 length is 17 residues. Germline CDR1 reads SEHNR; CDR2 reads FQNEAQ (reference sequence). J lost 3 bases, V lost 1 base, and 8 bases had no gene match. The DNA for the CDR3 is TGTGCCAGCAGCTTAGTGGGTGTAGCGGGAGCAACAGATACGCAGTATTTT. Encoded protein: CASSLVGVAGATDTQYF. Together with reference TRBV7-9 and TRBJ2-3, the CDR3 gives the full variable domain: DTGVSQNPRHKITKRGQNVTFRCDPISEHNRLYWYRQTLGQGPEFLTYFQNEAQLEKSRLLSDRFSAERPKGSFSTLEIQRTEQGDSAMYLCASSLVGVAGATDTQYFGPGTRLTVL.

This clonotype came up many times. The chain recombines TRBV7-3 with TRBJ2-3, with D unclear. This CDR3 is 14 amino acids long. Germline V gives CDR1 SGHTA, CDR2 FQGTGA. V lost 5 bases and J lost 2, with 11 bases in between. The CDR3 nucleotides are TGTGCCAGCAGCCCCTCCCCACACACAGATACGCAGTATTTT. This encodes CASSPSPHTDTQYF.

The genes are TRBV28 and TRBJ1-1; D call uncertain. Germline V gene sequence: CDR1 MDHEN, CDR2 SYDVKM. The CDR3 is 14 residues long. V shed 4 bases and J shed 0 bases, with 9 bases lying between them. CDR3 sequence: CASSSPRMNTEAFF. For the CDR3, the DNA is TGTGCCAGCAGTTCTCCCCGTATGAACACTGAAGCTTTCTTT.

This clonotype has at least ten counts. The J gene is TRBJ1-6, the V gene TRBV20-1; TRBD1 matches 9 bases. The length of the CDR3 is 15 residues. The junction had 10 bases not matched to a gene; V was cut back by 3 bases and J by 10 bases. Germline CDR1 is DFQATT and CDR2 is SNEGSKA (reference sequence). CDR3 nucleotides: TGCAGTGCTAGTGTTCGGGGACAGGGAGAGTCACCCCTCCACTTT. Translation: CSASVRGQGESPLHF.